These 32 T cell receptor beta chains were sequenced from one sample in a study of T cell responses to AZD1222 COVID-19 vaccine. Only in-frame clones appear in the TCRdb table, and some are missing; sequencing was by immunoSEQ multiplex PCR. This table holds approximately 35,000 clones, 85% to 90% found once. Sequenced material: peripheral blood, taken 28 days after the second AZD1222 dose. The receptor set was obtained from an adult who received the AZD1222 COVID-19 vaccine.

The rearrangement links TRBV27 to TRBJ2-1; D gene ambiguous. V shed 2 bases and J shed 10 bases, with 12 bases lying between them. Per the germline V gene, CDR1 is MNHEY and CDR2 is SMNVEV (reference sequence). CDR3 size: 13 residues. This CDR3 reads CASSLTPGSEQFF. CDR3 DNA sequence: TGTGCCAGCAGTTTAACGCCGGGTTCAGAGCAGTTCTTC.

The V call is TRBV10-3, the J call TRBJ2-1; 9 positions agree with TRBD2. CDR1 and CDR2 (germline): ENHRY, SYGVKD. J was trimmed by 7 bases and V by 6 bases; bases with no gene match: 7. The CDR3 runs 14 residues. CDR3 loop: CAIRIAGEENEQFF. CDR3 coding DNA: TGTGCCATCAGAATAGCGGGAGAGGAGAATGAGCAGTTCTTC.

J is TRBJ2-7 and V is TRBV20-1, with D tentatively TRBD1 or TRBD2 (5 bases each). From germline, CDR1 is DFQATT and CDR2 SNEGSKA (reference sequence). The CDR3 is 13 amino acids. The ends were cut back, 3 bases at V and 1 base at J, with 10 bases in the middle. The CDR3 nucleotides are TGCAGTGCTAGTAGGGACGTGTCCTACGAGCAGTACTTC. Translating gives CSASRDVSYEQYF.

The chain couples TRBV28 to TRBJ1-2, with D uncertain. With 6 bases removed from V and 2 bases from J, the gap between germline ends came to 7 bases. Germline CDR1 is MDHEN and CDR2 is SYDVKM. The CDR3 runs to 12 residues. CDR3 sequence: CASRSGNYGYTF. The CDR3 nucleotides are TGTGCCAGCAGAAGCGGAAACTATGGCTACACCTTC.

This clone occurred once. The J gene is TRBJ1-2, the V gene TRBV4-1, with TRBD1 identical over 7 bases. The CDR3 has 13 residues. Germline V gene lookup returns CDR1 MGHRA and CDR2 YSYEKL. The junction had 11 bases not matched to a gene; V was cut back by 4 bases and J by 12 bases. DNA of the CDR3: TGCGCCAGCAGCCCCCCGGGTGACAGGGACAACACCTTC. Amino acids: CASSPPGDRDNTF.

In nucleotides, the CDR3 is TGTGCCAGCAGTTACGGGACCCGGGGCACCGGGGAGCTGTTTTTT. Translated: CASSYGTRGTGELFF. This chain joins TRBV6-5 and TRBJ2-2; possibly TRBD1 or TRBD2 for D (5 bases each). The CDR3 loop spans 15 amino acids. Germline CDR1 MNHEY, CDR2 SVGAGI. Between the trimmed V and J ends, which lost 2 bases and 4 bases, there was a span of 11 bases.

Points on this clone: Germline and junction disagree at one end, which may indicate a read error. V usage is TRBV29-1 and J usage is TRBJ2-1; weak D call: TRBD2 (7 bases). CDR1 is SQVTM, CDR2 ANQGSEA, per germline. This CDR3 comprises 14 residues. CDR3 in DNA: TGCAGCCTTGATAAAAGGGGGGGATACAATGAGCAGTTCTTC. This gives the protein CSLDKRGGYNEQFF.

The V call is TRBV21-1, the J call TRBJ2-7; TRBD1, the D gene given by the table, was not confirmed from the DNA. TRBV21-1 is assigned pseudogene status. This CDR3 region has 15 residues. The CDR3 is CASSTWTGGNYEQYF. In nucleotides, the CDR3 is TGTGCCAGCAGCACCTGGACAGGGGGGAATTACGAGCAGTACTTC.

The chain carries TRBV4-2 and TRBJ2-3; D is possibly TRBD2 (6 bases). V lost 0 bases and J lost 2, with 15 bases in between. Per germline, CDR1 LGHNA and CDR2 YNFKEQ. CDR3 size: 17 residues. The CDR3 DNA follows: TGTGCCAGCAGCCAAGATCCGGATAGCGGCTACACAGATACGCAGTATTTT. It translates to CASSQDPDSGYTDTQYF.

J is TRBJ2-3 and V is TRBV5-1; 14 nucleotides match TRBD2. Unmatched junction bases numbered 8, after V lost 4 bases and J lost 4 bases. The CDR3 has 17 residues. The germline gives CDR1 SGHRS, CDR2 YFSETQ. The CDR3 here is CASSRGTSGSHSDTQYF. Written as DNA, the CDR3 is TGCGCCAGCAGCCGAGGGACTAGCGGGAGCCATTCAGATACGCAGTATTTT.

The gene calls are TRBV10-1 and TRBJ1-3, with D maybe TRBD1 (6 bases). This CDR3 spans 12 amino acids. Trimming left V 6 bases short and J 4 bases short, with 7 bases between. CDR1 and CDR2 from the germline V gene are WNHNN and SYGVQD (reference sequence). CDR3 amino acids: CASRDRGNTIYF. The CDR3 DNA reads as TGCGCCAGCAGAGACAGGGGAAACACCATATATTTT.

V is TRBV6-5 and J is TRBJ1-2, with D possibly being TRBD1 (5 bases). CDR1 is MNHEY and CDR2 is SVGAGI in the germline V gene. This CDR3 region has 15 residues. Trimming pared 5 bases from V and 2 bases from J, leaving 15 bases between. The CDR3 loop is CASSNPRRGNYGYTF. The CDR3 DNA follows: TGTGCCAGCAGTAACCCAAGGAGGGGCAACTATGGCTACACCTTC.

The chain employs TRBV5-1 and TRBJ2-7, with TRBD1 matching over 8 bases. Trimming cost V 0 bases and J 3 bases; bases outside gene matches: 5. Germline CDR1 SGHRS, CDR2 YFSETQ. The CDR3 length is 15 residues. CDR3 in amino acids: CASSLASGTGYEQYF. The DNA of the CDR3 is TGCGCCAGCAGCTTGGCCTCGGGGACAGGCTACGAGCAGTACTTC.

V gene TRBV3-1 (or the pseudogene TRBV3-2) combines with J gene TRBJ1-2; D is ambiguous. Germline CDR1 LGHDT, CDR2 YNNKEL (reference sequence). Trimming stripped 4 bases from V and 6 bases from J, with 18 bases between. This CDR3 comprises 15 residues. Here the CDR3 DNA reads TGTGCCAGCAGCCCACAGCGAGCCCAAGGACATGGCTACACCTTC. This sequence encodes CASSPQRAQGHGYTF.

The chain links TRBV6-5 to TRBJ1-1; possible D gene TRBD1, 5 bases. Germline values: CDR1 MNHEY, CDR2 SVGAGI. V shed 2 bases and J shed 1 base, with 8 bases lying between them. The CDR3 totals 14 residues. In DNA form, the CDR3 reads TGTGCCAGCAGTTACGGGGCAGGGAACACTGAAGCTTTCTTT. It encodes CASSYGAGNTEAFF.

The gene calls are TRBV20-1 and TRBJ2-2; no clear D gene. Trimming removed 3 bases at V and 7 bases at J, with 12 bases between. CDR3 size: 13 residues. Germline assignment: CDR1 DFQATT and CDR2 SNEGSKA (reference sequence). CDR3: CSASSSEVGELFF. For the CDR3, the DNA is TGCAGTGCTAGTTCCTCGGAAGTCGGGGAGCTGTTTTTT.

This sequence joins TRBV5-1 and TRBJ2-5, with D possibly matching TRBD2 (6 bases). This CDR3 comprises 15 residues. Germline V gene data show CDR1 as SGHRS and CDR2 as YFSETQ. The V and J ends lost 1 base and 10 bases respectively, with 20 bases between them. DNA for the CDR3: TGCGCCAGCAGCTTGTACGGGAGCCTTGGGGGAGACCAGTACTTC. Translating it yields CASSLYGSLGGDQYF.

CDR3 coding DNA: TGTGCCAGCAGCCAAGGCCTCGGGGAGCTGTTTTTT. This gives the protein CASSQGLGELFF. The J gene is TRBJ2-2, the V gene TRBV3-1 (or the pseudogene TRBV3-2); D is uncertain. CDR1 LGHDT and CDR2 YNNKEL come from the germline V gene (reference sequence). This CDR3 is 12 amino acids long. Trimming removed 1 base from V and 7 bases from J, with 4 bases in between.

V is TRBV18 and J is TRBJ1-2; 7 bases are a match to TRBD1. This CDR3 comprises 15 residues. The trim removed 3 bases at V and 8 bases at J, leaving 12 bases unmatched. CDR1 and CDR2 from the germline V gene are KGHSH and LQKENI. CDR3 bases: TGTGCCAGCTCACCGACATCGCAGGGGGTGATCGGCTACACCTTC. Protein: CASSPTSQGVIGYTF.

This chain connects TRBV10-2 to TRBJ1-6; D is possibly TRBD1 (5 bases). Germline V lookup: CDR1 WSHSY, CDR2 SAAADI. With 5 bases removed from V and 9 bases from J, the gap between germline ends came to 14 bases. CDR3 length: 14 amino acids. The CDR3 nucleotides are TGCGCCAGCAGTAATGATGCGGGACGTTCACCCCTCCACTTT. Translating it yields CASSNDAGRSPLHF.

V gene TRBV5-8 combines with J gene TRBJ2-1; TRBD2 matches at 10 bases. The trim removed 7 bases at V and 0 bases at J, leaving 7 bases unmatched. The CDR3 runs to 16 residues. The germline V gene encodes CDR1 SGHTS and CDR2 YDEGEE. CDR3 region: CASLLLAGVSYNEQFF. CDR3 nucleotide sequence: TGTGCCAGCCTCCTGCTAGCGGGGGTCTCCTACAATGAGCAGTTCTTC.

This clone occurred once. The J gene is TRBJ2-1, the V gene TRBV20-1, with D unresolved. The CDR3 consists of 11 residues. V lost 3 bases, J lost 10 bases, and 10 bases lay in between. CDR1 is DFQATT, CDR2 SNEGSKA, per germline (reference sequence). CDR3: CSASSPNEQFF. The CDR3 DNA follows: TGCAGTGCTAGTAGTCCCAACGAGCAGTTCTTC.

This chain links TRBV9 with TRBJ2-1; 7 positions match TRBD2. From germline, CDR1 is SGDLS and CDR2 YYNGEE. With V trimmed by 1 base and J by 3 bases, 4 bases remained unmatched. The CDR3 sequence is 15 residues long. Written as DNA, the CDR3 is TGTGCCAGCAGCGTAACCAGCGGGGACTACAATGAGCAGTTCTTC. It yields the protein CASSVTSGDYNEQFF.

This clone came up a few times. This sequence joins TRBV6-5 and TRBJ2-7; 7 positions agree with TRBD1. Germline-derived CDR1 and CDR2 are MNHEY and SVGAGI. The CDR3 has 15 amino acids. After removal of 2 bases from V and 2 bases from J, the junction contained 6 bases not matched to a gene. CDR3 sequence (DNA): TGTGCCAGCAGTTACCGGGACAGCGCCACCTACGAGCAGTACTTC. The encoded protein is CASSYRDSATYEQYF.

The chain joins TRBV5-1 to TRBJ1-2; D gene ambiguous. The CDR3 contains 14 residues. Trimming took off 6 bases at V and 5 bases at J, with 17 bases between the two ends. The germline V gene encodes CDR1 SGHRS and CDR2 YFSETQ. CDR3 coding DNA: TGCGCCAGCACATATACGAGCGGATCATATGGCTACACCTTC. This encodes CASTYTSGSYGYTF. The variable domain in full, completed from reference TRBV5-1 and TRBJ1-2, reads KAGVTQTPRYLIKTRGQQVTLSCSPISGHRSVSWYQQTPGQGLQFLFEYFSETQRNKGNFPGRFSGRQFSNSRSEMNVSTLELGDSALYLCASTYTSGSYGYTFGSGTRLTVV.

This clone was seen a single time. The V gene is TRBV19, the J gene TRBJ1-4; possibly TRBD1 for D (5 bases). CDR3 length equals 14 residues. Trimming cost V 3 bases and J 7 bases, with 12 bases left between them. From germline, CDR1 is LNHDA and CDR2 SQIVND (reference sequence). The CDR3 here is CASSIRGVSEKLFF. The CDR3 nucleotides are TGTGCCAGTAGTATCCGGGGGGTCAGTGAAAAACTGTTTTTT.

J is TRBJ2-3 and V is TRBV30, with 8 bases that match TRBD2. The CDR3 has 20 residues. In germline, CDR1 is GTSNPN, CDR2 SVGIG (reference sequence). V lost 3 bases and J lost 0; bases outside the gene matches: 20. CDR3 region: CAWSPGRSSLAGTSTDTQYF. CDR3 bases: TGTGCCTGGAGCCCCGGTAGGAGTTCTTTAGCGGGGACTAGCACAGATACGCAGTATTTT.

The chain recombines TRBV19 with TRBJ1-1; 7 bases map to TRBD1. Germline CDR1 reads LNHDA; CDR2 reads SQIVND (reference sequence). This CDR3 spans 15 amino acids. J lost 2 bases, V lost 1 base, and 4 bases had no gene match. The CDR3 is CASSIAGQFNTEAFF. DNA of the CDR3: TGTGCCAGTAGTATAGCGGGACAGTTTAACACTGAAGCTTTCTTT.

This chain joins TRBV21-1 and TRBJ2-1; the DNA was not compared with TRBD2, the D call given in the table. TRBV21-1 is assigned pseudogene status. This CDR3 spans 12 amino acids. In nucleotides, the CDR3 is TGTGCCAGCAGCTTCGACCCGGGTGAGCAGTTCTTC. Its translation is CASSFDPGEQFF.

The V call is TRBV6-5, the J call TRBJ2-1; TRBD1 matches 8 bases. This CDR3 region has 15 residues. V shed 2 bases, J shed 9 bases, and the junction held 9 bases outside the gene matches. Germline CDR1 is MNHEY and CDR2 is SVGAGI. CDR3 in amino acids: CASSYGDRQGTEQFF. The CDR3 DNA reads TGTGCCAGCAGTTACGGGGACAGGCAGGGCACTGAGCAGTTCTTC.

This chain joins TRBV7-9 and TRBJ1-4; 7 nucleotides line up with TRBD1. The CDR3 is made up of 15 amino acids. Germline V gene lookup returns CDR1 SEHNR and CDR2 FQNEAQ (reference sequence). V lost 1 base, J lost 4 bases, and 3 bases stayed unmatched. CDR3 in DNA: TGTGCCAGCAGCTTAGAAGGGACAGTTAATGAAAAACTGTTTTTT. Residues: CASSLEGTVNEKLFF.

The V and J genes are TRBV6-5 and TRBJ1-6; D gene unclear. This CDR3 has 15 residues. V dropped 6 bases and J dropped 1 base, with 10 bases sitting between them. Germline CDR1 MNHEY, CDR2 SVGAGI. The CDR3 DNA reads as TGTGCCAGCAGCGAGACGGGTTCCTATAATTCACCCCTCCACTTT. It translates to CASSETGSYNSPLHF.